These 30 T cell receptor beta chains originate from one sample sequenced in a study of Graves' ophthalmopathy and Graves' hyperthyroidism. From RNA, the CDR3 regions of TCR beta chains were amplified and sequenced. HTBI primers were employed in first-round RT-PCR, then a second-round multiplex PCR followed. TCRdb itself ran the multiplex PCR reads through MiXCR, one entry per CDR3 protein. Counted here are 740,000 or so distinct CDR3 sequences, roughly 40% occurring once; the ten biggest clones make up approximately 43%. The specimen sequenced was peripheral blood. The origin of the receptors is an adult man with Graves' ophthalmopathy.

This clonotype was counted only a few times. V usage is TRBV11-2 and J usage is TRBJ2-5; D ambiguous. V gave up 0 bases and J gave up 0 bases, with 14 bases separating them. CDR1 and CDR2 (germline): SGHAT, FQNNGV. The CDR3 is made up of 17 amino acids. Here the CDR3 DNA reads TGTGCCAGCAGCTTAGATCAGGTCACTTTGTACCAAGAGACCCAGTACTTC. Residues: CASSLDQVTLYQETQYF.

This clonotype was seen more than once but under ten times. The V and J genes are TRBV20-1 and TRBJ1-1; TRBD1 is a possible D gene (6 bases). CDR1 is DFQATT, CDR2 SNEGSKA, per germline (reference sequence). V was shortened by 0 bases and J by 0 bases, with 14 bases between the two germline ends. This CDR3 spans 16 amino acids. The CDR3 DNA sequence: TGCAGTGCTAGAGATCGTATCACAGGGCTGAACACTGAAGCTTTCTTT. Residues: CSARDRITGLNTEAFF.

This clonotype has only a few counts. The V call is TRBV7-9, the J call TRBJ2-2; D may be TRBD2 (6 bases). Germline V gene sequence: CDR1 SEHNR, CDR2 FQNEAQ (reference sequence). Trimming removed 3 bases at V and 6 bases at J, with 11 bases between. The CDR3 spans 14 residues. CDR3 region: CASSFGREAGELFF. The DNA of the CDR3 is TGTGCCAGCAGCTTCGGGAGAGAAGCCGGGGAGCTGTTTTTT.

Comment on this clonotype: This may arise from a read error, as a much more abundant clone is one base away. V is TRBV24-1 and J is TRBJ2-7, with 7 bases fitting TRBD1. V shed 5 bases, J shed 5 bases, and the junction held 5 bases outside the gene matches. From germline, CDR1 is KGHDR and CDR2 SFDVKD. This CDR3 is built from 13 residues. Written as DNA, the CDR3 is TGTGCCACCAGTGGTGGGACAGACGACGAGCAGTACTTC. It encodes CATSGGTDDEQYF.

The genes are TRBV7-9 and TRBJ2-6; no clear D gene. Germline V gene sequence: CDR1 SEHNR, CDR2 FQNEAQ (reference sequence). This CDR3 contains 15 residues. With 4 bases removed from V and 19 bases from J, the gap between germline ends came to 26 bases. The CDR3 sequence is CASSCLSRVSTSSTF. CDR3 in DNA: TGTGCCAGCAGCTGCCTGTCTCGGGTTTCTACGAGCAGTACTTTC.

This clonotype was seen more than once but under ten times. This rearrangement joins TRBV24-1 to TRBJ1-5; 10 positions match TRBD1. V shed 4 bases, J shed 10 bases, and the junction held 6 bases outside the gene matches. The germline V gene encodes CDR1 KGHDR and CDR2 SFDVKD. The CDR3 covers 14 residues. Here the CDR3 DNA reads TGTGCCACCAGTGACCCAGGGACAGGGGACCCCCAGCATTTT. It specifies CATSDPGTGDPQHF.

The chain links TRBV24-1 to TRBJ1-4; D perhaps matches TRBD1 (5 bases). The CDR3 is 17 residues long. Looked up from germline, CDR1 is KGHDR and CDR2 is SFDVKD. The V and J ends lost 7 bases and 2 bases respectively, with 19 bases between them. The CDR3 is CATSRGGTGLTNEKLFF. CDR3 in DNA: TGTGCCACCAGCCGGGGCGGGACGGGGCTTACTAATGAAAAACTGTTTTTT.

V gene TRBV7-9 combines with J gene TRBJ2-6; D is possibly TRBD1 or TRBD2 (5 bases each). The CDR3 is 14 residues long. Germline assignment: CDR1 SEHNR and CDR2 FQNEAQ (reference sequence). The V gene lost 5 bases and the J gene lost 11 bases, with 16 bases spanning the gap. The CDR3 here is CASSHVLRDDVLTF. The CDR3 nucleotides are TGTGCCAGCAGCCACGTGTTACGGGACGACGTCCTGACTTTC.

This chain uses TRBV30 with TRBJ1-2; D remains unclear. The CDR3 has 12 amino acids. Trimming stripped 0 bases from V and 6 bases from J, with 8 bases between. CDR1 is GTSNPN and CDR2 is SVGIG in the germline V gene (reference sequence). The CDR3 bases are TGTGCCTGGAGTGTACCAGGCCATGGCTACACCTTC. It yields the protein CAWSVPGHGYTF.

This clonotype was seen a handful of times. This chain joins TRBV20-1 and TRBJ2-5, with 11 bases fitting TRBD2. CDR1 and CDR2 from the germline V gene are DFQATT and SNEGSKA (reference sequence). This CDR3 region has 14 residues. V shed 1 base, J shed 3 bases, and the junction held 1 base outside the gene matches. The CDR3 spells CSARGLAGKETQYF. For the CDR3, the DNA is TGCAGTGCTAGAGGACTAGCGGGAAAAGAGACCCAGTACTTC.

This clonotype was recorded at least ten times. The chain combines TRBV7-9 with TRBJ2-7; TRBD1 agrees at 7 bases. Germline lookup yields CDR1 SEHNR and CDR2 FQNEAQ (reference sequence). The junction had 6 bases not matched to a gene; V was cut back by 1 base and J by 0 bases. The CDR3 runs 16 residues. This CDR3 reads CASSLVWTGDSYEQYF. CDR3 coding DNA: TGTGCCAGCAGCTTAGTTTGGACAGGAGACTCCTACGAGCAGTACTTC.

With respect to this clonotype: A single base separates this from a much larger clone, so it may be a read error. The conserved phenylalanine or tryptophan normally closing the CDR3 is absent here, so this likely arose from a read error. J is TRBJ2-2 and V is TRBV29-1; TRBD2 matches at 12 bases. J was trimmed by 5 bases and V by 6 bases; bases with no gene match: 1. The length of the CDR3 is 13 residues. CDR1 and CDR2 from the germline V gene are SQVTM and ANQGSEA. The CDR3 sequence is CSVGTSGTGELFL. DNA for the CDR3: TGCAGCGTCGGGACTAGCGGGACCGGGGAGCTGTTTCTT.

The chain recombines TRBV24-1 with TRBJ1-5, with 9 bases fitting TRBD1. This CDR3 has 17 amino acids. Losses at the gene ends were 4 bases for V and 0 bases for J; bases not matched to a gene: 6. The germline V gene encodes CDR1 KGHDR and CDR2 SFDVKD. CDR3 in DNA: TGTGCCACCAGTGACCCAGGGACAGGGATTAGCAATCAGCCCCAGCATTTT. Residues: CATSDPGTGISNQPQHF.

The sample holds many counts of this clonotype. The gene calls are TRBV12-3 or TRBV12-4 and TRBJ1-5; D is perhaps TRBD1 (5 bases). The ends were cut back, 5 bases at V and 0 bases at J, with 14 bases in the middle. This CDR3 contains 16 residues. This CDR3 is CASSPTGTFSNQPQHF. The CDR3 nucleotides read TGTGCCAGCAGTCCAACCGGGACGTTTAGCAATCAGCCCCAGCATTTT.

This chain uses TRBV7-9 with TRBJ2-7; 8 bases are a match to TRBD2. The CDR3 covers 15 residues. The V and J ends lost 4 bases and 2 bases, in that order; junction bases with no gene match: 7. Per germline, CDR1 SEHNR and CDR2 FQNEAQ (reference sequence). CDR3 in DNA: TGTGCCAGCAGCTCCCAAGCGGGAGTGCCCTACGAGCAGTACTTC. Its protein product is CASSSQAGVPYEQYF.

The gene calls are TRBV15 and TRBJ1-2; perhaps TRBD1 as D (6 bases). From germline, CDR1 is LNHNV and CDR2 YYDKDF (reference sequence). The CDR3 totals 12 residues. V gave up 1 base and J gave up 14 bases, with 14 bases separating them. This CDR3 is CATSRGTASPTF. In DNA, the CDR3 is TGTGCCACCAGCAGAGGGACAGCCTCCCCTACCTTC.

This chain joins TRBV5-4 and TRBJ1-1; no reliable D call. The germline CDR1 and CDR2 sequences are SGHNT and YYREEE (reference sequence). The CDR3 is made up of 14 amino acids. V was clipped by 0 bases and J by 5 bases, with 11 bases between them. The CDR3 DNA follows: TGTGCCAGCAGCTTGGGTGTCCTCTCGACTGAAGCTTTCTTT. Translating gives CASSLGVLSTEAFF. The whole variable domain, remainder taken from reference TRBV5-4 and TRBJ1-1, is ETGVTQSPTHLIKTRGQQVTLRCSSQSGHNTVSWYQQALGQGPQFIFQYYREEENGRGNFPPRFSGLQFPNYSSELNVNALELDDSALYLCASSLGVLSTEAFFGQGTRLTVV.

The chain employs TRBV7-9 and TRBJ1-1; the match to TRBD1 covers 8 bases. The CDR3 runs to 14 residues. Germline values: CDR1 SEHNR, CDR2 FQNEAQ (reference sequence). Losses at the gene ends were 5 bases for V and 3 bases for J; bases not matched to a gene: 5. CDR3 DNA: TGTGCCAGCAGCGGGGGACAGGTGCACACTGAAGCTTTCTTT. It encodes CASSGGQVHTEAFF.

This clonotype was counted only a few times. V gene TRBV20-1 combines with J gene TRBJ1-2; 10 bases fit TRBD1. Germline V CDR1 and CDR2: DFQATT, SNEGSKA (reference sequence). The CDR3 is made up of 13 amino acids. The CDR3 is CRTGTGESYGYTF. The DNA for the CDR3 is TGCAGAACCGGGACAGGGGAATCCTATGGCTACACCTTC.

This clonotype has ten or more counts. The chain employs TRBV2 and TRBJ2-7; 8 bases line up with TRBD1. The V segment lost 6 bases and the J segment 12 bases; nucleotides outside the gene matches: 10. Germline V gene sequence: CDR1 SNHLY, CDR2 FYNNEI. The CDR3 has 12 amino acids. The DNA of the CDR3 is TGTGCCAGCAGGCAGGACAGGGCCATGTCGTACTTC. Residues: CASRQDRAMSYF.

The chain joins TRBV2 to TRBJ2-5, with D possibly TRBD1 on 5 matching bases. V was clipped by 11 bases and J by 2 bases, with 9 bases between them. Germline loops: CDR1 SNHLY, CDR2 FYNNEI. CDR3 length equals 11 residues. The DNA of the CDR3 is TGTGCCGGGGCGATTCAAGAGACCCAGTACTTC. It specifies CAGAIQETQYF. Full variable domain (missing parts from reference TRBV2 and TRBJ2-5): EPEVTQTPSHQVTQMGQEVILRCVPISNHLYFYWYRQILGQKVEFLVSFYNNEISEKSEIFDDQFSVERPDGSNFTLKIRSTKLEDSAMYFCAGAIQETQYFGPGTRLLVL.

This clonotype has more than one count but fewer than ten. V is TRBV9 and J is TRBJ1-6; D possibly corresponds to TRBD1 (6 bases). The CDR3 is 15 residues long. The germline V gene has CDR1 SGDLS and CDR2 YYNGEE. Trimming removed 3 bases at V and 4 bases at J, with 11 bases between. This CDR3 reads CASSDGTPYNSPLHF. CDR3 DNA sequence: TGTGCCAGCAGCGACGGGACACCTTATAATTCACCCCTCCACTTT.

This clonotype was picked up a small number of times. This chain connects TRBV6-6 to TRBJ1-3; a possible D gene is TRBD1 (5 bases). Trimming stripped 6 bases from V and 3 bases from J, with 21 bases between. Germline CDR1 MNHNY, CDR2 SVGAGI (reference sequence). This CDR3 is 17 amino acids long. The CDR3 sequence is CASRPTTLRGSGNTIYF. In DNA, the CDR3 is TGTGCCAGCAGGCCAACTACCCTCCGGGGCAGTGGAAACACCATATATTTT.

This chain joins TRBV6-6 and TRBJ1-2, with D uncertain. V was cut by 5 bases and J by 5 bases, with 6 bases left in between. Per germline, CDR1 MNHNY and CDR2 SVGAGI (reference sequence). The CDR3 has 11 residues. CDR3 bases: TGTGCCAGCAGTATATTGTATGGCTACACCTTC. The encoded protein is CASSILYGYTF.

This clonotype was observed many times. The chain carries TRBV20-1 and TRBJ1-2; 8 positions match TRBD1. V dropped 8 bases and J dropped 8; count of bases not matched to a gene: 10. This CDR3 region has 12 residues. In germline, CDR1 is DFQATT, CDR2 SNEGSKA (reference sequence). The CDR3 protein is CSREGQGRGYTF. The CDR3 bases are TGCAGTCGAGAAGGACAGGGCCGAGGCTACACCTTC.

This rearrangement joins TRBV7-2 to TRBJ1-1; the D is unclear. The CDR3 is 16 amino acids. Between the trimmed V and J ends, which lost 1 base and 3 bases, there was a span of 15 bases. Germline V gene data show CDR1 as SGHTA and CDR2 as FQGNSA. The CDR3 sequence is CASSLDLFFGDTEAFF. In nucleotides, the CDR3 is TGTGCCAGCAGCTTAGATTTATTTTTCGGGGACACTGAAGCTTTCTTT. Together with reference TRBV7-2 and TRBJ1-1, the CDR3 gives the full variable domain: GAGVSQSPSNKVTEKGKDVELRCDPISGHTALYWYRQSLGQGLEFLIYFQGNSAPDKSGLPSDRFSAERTGGSVSTLTIQRTQQEDSAVYLCASSLDLFFGDTEAFFGQGTRLTVV.

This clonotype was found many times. The CDR3 sequence is CATSRSVQETQYF. CDR3 nucleotide sequence: TGTGCCACCAGCAGAAGCGTCCAAGAGACCCAGTACTTC. This chain links TRBV15 with TRBJ2-5; D unclear. CDR1 is LNHNV, CDR2 YYDKDF, per germline (reference sequence). Deletions cut 2 bases from V and 1 base from J, with 5 bases between. This CDR3 has 13 amino acids.

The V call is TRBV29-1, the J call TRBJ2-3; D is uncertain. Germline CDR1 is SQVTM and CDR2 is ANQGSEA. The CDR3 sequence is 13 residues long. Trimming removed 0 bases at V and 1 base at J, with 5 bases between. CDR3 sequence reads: CSVEEVRTDTQYF. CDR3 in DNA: TGCAGCGTTGAAGAGGTCCGCACAGATACGCAGTATTTT.

The CDR3 region has the DNA TGTGCCATCAGTGAGTCACGGGACTACGTCCTGACTTTC. Encoded protein: CAISESRDYVLTF. This rearrangement joins TRBV10-3 to TRBJ2-6; a weak D match, TRBD2 (6 bases). Germline loops: CDR1 ENHRY, CDR2 SYGVKD. This CDR3 has 13 amino acids. V shed 0 bases and J shed 11 bases, with 8 bases lying between them.

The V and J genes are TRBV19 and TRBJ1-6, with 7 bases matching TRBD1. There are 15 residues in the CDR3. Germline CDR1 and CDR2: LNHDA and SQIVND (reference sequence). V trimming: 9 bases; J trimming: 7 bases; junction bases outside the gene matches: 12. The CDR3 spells CASSRDSRPNSPLHF. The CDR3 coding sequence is TGTGCCAGCAGCCGGGACAGCAGGCCGAATTCACCCCTCCACTTT. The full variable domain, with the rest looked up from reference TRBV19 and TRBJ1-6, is DGGITQSPKYLFRKEGQNVTLSCEQNLNHDAMYWYRQDPGQGLRLIYYSQIVNDFQKGDIAEGYSVSREKKESFPLTVTSAQKNPTAFYLCASSRDSRPNSPLHFGNGTRLTVT.